The 20 T cell receptor beta chains reported below all come from one sample, sequenced in a study of tumor and adjacent non-tumor tissue in lung cancer (dated by TCRdb to the late 2010s). Libraries were built with multiplex PCR. TCRdb records Illumina HiSeq 2500 as the sequencer. TCRbeta libraries were constructed through three rounds of nested PCR with primers (Table S4) according to protocols modified from ARM-PCR. Clones were called with MiXCR by TCRdb after fastp trimmed the public reads at Q25, and only in-frame beta chains were retained. Each record represents a unique CDR3 protein, reported with the most common genes and DNA among its rows. The sample has 100,000 to 120,000 distinct CDR3 sequences on record, over 70% of them singletons. The ten largest clonotypes hold under 25% of the sample. RNA was extracted from bulk unsorted tissue and checked for quality with a NanoDrop ND-1000 and an Agilent 2100.

Sequenced sample: lung tumor tissue. The source of these receptors is a man between 65 and 80 years old with non-small cell lung cancer.

The J gene is TRBJ2-1, the V gene TRBV10-2, with D perhaps being TRBD1 or TRBD2 (5 bases each). The CDR3 extends over 15 amino acids. The germline V and J ends were trimmed by 6 bases and 12 bases, with 24 bases remaining between them. Germline values: CDR1 WSHSY, CDR2 SAAADI. The CDR3 protein is CASRFPGPSSQGQFF. CDR3 DNA: TGCGCCAGCAGGTTCCCGGGACCCTCTTCTCAAGGGCAGTTCTTC.

In this sample, this clonotype turned up many times. The chain joins TRBV5-6 to TRBJ2-7, with TRBD1 matching over 9 bases. Looked up from germline, CDR1 is SGHDT and CDR2 is YYEEEE. The ends lost 5 bases at V and 11 bases at J; junction bases unmatched: 11. CDR3 length equals 13 residues. The CDR3 protein is CASSRDREGVKYF. CDR3 DNA sequence: TGTGCCAGCAGTCGGGACAGGGAAGGGGTTAAGTACTTC.

Worth noting for this clonotype: The germline gene is not matched at one end of the junction; a read error may be the cause. V usage is TRBV14 and J usage is TRBJ2-3, with no clear D. CDR3 length equals 11 residues. Germline CDR1 SGHDN, CDR2 FVKESK. The CDR3 DNA follows: TGTGCCAGCATCCAACGTATCACGCAGTATTTT. Its protein is CASIQRITQYF.

This clonotype was picked up one time. The chain carries TRBV20-1 and TRBJ2-3, with no clear D. Per germline, CDR1 DFQATT and CDR2 SNEGSKA (reference sequence). This CDR3 region has 13 residues. V was trimmed by 7 bases and J by 2 bases, leaving 13 bases between them. The CDR3 DNA follows: TGCAGTGGAGAAGGAGTCTTCACAGATACGCAGTATTTT. Translated: CSGEGVFTDTQYF.

Concerning this clonotype itself: Likely a read error: the CDR3 ends without its conserved phenylalanine or tryptophan. The limits of the CDR3 on the DNA are not certain, so only TCRdb's listed CDR3 is given. The genes are TRBV6-5 and TRBJ2-2; TRBD2, the table's D call, lacks a check against the DNA. Germline lookup yields CDR1 MNHEY and CDR2 SVGAGI. The CDR3 has 17 amino acids, counting both end residues. The CDR3 here is CDSSYSLAGGNTGELSY.

The chain links TRBV29-1 to TRBJ2-7; 10 positions agree with TRBD2. CDR3 length: 15 residues. Looked up from germline, CDR1 is SQVTM and CDR2 is ANQGSEA. The CDR3 coding sequence is TGCAGAGTGTTTGGGACTAGCGTGACTACCTACGAGCAGTACTTC. Translating it yields CRVFGTSVTTYEQYF.

J is TRBJ2-3 and V is TRBV11-3; 9 positions agree with TRBD2. This CDR3 is built from 16 residues. Germline loops: CDR1 SGHNT, CDR2 YENEEA. Germline trimming cut 1 base from V and 0 bases from J; bases unmatched to any gene: 2. The CDR3 reads CASSLGTSGSTDTQYF. The CDR3 DNA is TGTGCCAGCAGCTTAGGAACTAGCGGGAGCACAGATACGCAGTATTTT.

Notes on this clonotype: At one end, the junction sequence differs from germline, possibly due to a read error. CDR3 sequence (DNA): TGCAGCATTGGGGCAGGGGGAGAGACCCATTATTTC. It is translated as CSIGAGGETHYF. J is TRBJ2-5 and V is TRBV29-1; 7 bases match TRBD1. Germline CDR1 and CDR2: SQVTM and ANQGSEA. The CDR3 loop spans 12 amino acids.

J is TRBJ1-1 and V is TRBV28, with D unclear. Germline CDR1 is MDHEN and CDR2 is SYDVKM. The V and J ends lost 0 bases and 5 bases respectively, with 13 bases between them. The CDR3 totals 15 residues. This CDR3 is CASSLWHSYYTEAFF. The CDR3 DNA reads TGTGCCAGCAGTTTATGGCACAGTTACTATACTGAAGCTTTCTTT.

In regard to this clonotype: A read error may produce the germline difference seen at one junction end. The rearrangement joins TRBV29-1 to TRBJ2-5; D is possibly TRBD2 (5 bases). Per the germline V gene, CDR1 is SQVTM and CDR2 is ANQGSEA. The CDR3 covers 13 residues. The CDR3 region is CSVGRRDLGTQYF. The CDR3 region has the DNA TGTAGCGTTGGGAGAAGGGATTTGGGGACCCAGTACTTC.

A word on this clonotype: This may stem from a read error, because a much larger clone lies one nucleotide away. The rearrangement joins TRBV24-1 to TRBJ2-1, with D perhaps matching TRBD2 (7 bases). CDR3 length: 15 residues. Germline-derived CDR1 and CDR2 are KGHDR and SFDVKD. CDR3 region: CATSDPRGALNGQFF. In DNA form, the CDR3 reads TGTGCCACCAGTGATCCACGGGGGGCCCTAAATGGGCAGTTCTTC.

This clonotype was seen just once. A read error is possible here, since a much larger clone lies one base away. V is TRBV5-1 and J is TRBJ2-7; perhaps TRBD1 as D (6 bases). CDR3 length: 15 amino acids. V lost 3 bases and J 6 bases, leaving 19 bases between the germline ends. Germline V gene sequence: CDR1 SGHRS, CDR2 YFSETQ. The CDR3 DNA reads TGCGCCAGCAGCTGGATGAGTTTGAGCAGGGGCGAGCAGTACTTC. This sequence encodes CASSWMSLSRGEQYF.

This clonotype was observed at least ten times. V and J are TRBV7-8 and TRBJ1-5; a weak D match, TRBD1 (6 bases). Germline values: CDR1 SGHVS, CDR2 FQNEAQ. This CDR3 contains 14 residues. V was cut by 1 base and J by 4 bases, with 8 bases left in between. CDR3 protein: CASSLVGGNQPQHF. The DNA for the CDR3 is TGTGCCAGCAGCTTAGTAGGGGGTAATCAGCCCCAGCATTTT.

Details on this clonotype: At one boundary the junction diverges from the germline segment, which might be a read error. V and J are TRBV12-3 or TRBV12-4 and TRBJ2-3; 7 bases map to TRBD1. CDR3 length equals 17 residues. The chain's CDR3 is CASSPAPLRARTGTQYF. DNA of the CDR3: TGTGCCAGCAGCCCCGCCCCGTTAAGAGCTAGGACAGGTACGCAGTATTTT.

Here the CDR3 reads CASSLLGDYEQYF. CDR3 nucleotide sequence: TGTGCCAGCAGCTTGTTGGGGGACTACGAGCAGTACTTC. V gene TRBV5-5 combines with J gene TRBJ2-7; D might be TRBD1 or TRBD2, each matching 5 bases. The V gene's germline CDR1 is SGHKS and CDR2 YYEKEE (reference sequence). Trimming left V 1 base short and J 3 bases short, with 8 bases between. The CDR3 has 13 residues.

This sequence joins TRBV13 and TRBJ2-7, with a tentative D call TRBD2 (5 bases). The CDR3 is 13 amino acids. The ends were cut back, 4 bases at V and 5 bases at J, with 12 bases in the middle. The germline gives CDR1 PRHDT, CDR2 FYEKMQ (reference sequence). The DNA of the CDR3 is TGTGCCAGCAGCTCAGCCGCGCGGGACGAGCAGTACTTC. Translated: CASSSAARDEQYF.

J is TRBJ2-3 and V is TRBV29-1; D remains ambiguous. The germline gives CDR1 SQVTM, CDR2 ANQGSEA. The CDR3 runs to 13 residues. V was pared by 6 bases and J by 1 base, with 11 bases between. The CDR3 nucleotides are TGCAGCGTCACTGTGCAGGGCACAGATACGCAGTATTTT. It yields the protein CSVTVQGTDTQYF.

Of note for this clonotype: As the CDR3 is not closed by the conserved phenylalanine or tryptophan, this likely results from a read error. J is TRBJ2-7 and V is TRBV29-1; 9 bases are a match to TRBD2. The CDR3 length is 16 residues. With V trimmed by 3 bases and J by 3 bases, 12 bases remained unmatched. Looked up from germline, CDR1 is SQVTM and CDR2 is ANQGSEA. CDR3 DNA sequence: TGCAGCGTTGACGGGCTAGCGGGGCCCCTTTTCTACGAGCAGTACCTC. Its translation: CSVDGLAGPLFYEQYL.

On this clonotype itself: At one end the junction does not follow the germline gene, possibly because of a read error. The rearrangement uses TRBV12-3 or TRBV12-4 and TRBJ2-3, with 7 bases lining up with TRBD1. This CDR3 comprises 14 residues. The CDR3 sequence is CTSSPFPGTDTKYF. In nucleotides, the CDR3 is TGTACCAGCAGTCCCTTTCCGGGGACAGATACGAAGTATTTT.

Regarding this clonotype: An end of the junction differs from the germline gene, which may be a read error. The chain links TRBV6-1 to TRBJ2-2; tentatively, D is TRBD1 (6 bases). CDR3 length: 14 residues. The germline V gene has CDR1 MNHNS and CDR2 SASEGT. The DNA for the CDR3 is TGTGACAGCAAGGGGGTCGGCAGCACCGGAGAGCTGTTTTTT. Amino acids: CDSKGVGSTGELFF.